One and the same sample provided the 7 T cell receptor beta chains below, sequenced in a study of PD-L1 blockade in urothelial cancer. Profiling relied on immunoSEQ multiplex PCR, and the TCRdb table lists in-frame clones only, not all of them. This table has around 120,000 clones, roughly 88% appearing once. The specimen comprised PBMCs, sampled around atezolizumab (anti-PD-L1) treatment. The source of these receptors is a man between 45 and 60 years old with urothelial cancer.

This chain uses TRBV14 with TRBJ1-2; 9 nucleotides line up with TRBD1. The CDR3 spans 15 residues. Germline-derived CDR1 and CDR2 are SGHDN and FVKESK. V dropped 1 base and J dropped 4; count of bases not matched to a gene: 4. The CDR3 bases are TGTGCCAGCAGCCAAGGCCGGGACAGGGTCTATGGCTACACCTTC. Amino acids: CASSQGRDRVYGYTF.

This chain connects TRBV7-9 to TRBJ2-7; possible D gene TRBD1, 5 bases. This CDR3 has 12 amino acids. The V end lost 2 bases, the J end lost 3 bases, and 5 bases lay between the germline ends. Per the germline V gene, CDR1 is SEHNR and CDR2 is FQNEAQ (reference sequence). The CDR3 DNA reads TGTGCCAGCAGCTTACAGGGCTACGAGCAGTACTTC. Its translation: CASSLQGYEQYF.

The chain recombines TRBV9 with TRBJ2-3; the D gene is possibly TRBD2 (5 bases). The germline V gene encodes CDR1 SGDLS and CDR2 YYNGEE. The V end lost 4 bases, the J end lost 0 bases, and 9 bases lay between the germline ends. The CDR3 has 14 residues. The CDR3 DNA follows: TGTGCCAGCAGCCCGTGGACTAGCACAGATACGCAGTATTTT. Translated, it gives CASSPWTSTDTQYF.

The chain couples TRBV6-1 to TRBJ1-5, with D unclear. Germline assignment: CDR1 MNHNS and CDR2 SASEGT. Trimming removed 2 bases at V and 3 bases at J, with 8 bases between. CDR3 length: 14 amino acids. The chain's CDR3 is CASSELQNNQPQHF. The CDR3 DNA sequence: TGTGCCAGCAGTGAATTACAGAACAATCAGCCCCAGCATTTT.

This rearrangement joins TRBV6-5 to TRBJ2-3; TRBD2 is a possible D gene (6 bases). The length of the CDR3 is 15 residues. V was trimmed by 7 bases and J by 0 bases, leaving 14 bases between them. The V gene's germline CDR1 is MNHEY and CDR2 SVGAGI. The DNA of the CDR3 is TGTGCCAGCAAAGATAGCGGTACTAGCACAGATACGCAGTATTTT. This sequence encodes CASKDSGTSTDTQYF.

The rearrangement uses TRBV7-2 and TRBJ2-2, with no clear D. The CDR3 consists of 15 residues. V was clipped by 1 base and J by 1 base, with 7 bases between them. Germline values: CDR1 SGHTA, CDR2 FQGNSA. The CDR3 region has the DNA TGTGCCAGCAGCTTAGGACTGGTGAACACCGGGGAGCTGTTTTTT. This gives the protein CASSLGLVNTGELFF.

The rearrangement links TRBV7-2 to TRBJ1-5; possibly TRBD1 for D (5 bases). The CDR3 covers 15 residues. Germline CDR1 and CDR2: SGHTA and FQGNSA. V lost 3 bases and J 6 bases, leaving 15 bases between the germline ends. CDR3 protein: CASSFRRGGGQPQHF. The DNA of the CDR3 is TGTGCCAGCAGCTTCCGGCGGGGCGGGGGTCAGCCCCAGCATTTT.